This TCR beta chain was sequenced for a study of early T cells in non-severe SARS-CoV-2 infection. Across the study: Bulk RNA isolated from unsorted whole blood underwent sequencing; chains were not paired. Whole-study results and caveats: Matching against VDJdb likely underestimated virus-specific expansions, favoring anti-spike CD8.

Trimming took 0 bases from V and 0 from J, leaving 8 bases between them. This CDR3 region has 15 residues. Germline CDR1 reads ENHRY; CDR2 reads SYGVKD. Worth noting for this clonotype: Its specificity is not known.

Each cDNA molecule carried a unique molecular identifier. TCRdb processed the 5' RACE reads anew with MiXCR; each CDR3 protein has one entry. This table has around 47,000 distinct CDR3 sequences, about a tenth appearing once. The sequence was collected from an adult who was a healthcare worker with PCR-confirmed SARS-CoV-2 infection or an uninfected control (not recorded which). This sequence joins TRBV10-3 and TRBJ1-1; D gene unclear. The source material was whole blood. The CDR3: CAISESAGMNTEAFF. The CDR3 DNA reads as TGTGCCATCAGTGAGTCGGCGGGGATGAACACTGAAGCTTTCTTT.